The 25 T cell receptor beta chains below all came from one sample that was sequenced in a study of technical replicates of blood from a handful of donors. Profiling relied on immunoSEQ multiplex PCR, and the TCRdb table lists in-frame clones only, not all of them. The sample contains 80,000 to 100,000 clones, about 92% of which appear only once. The sample consisted of T cells isolated from PBMCs. The source of these receptors is a human donor in good health.

The chain is built from TRBV5-5 and TRBJ1-2; possibly TRBD1 for D (6 bases). V lost 7 bases and J 5 bases, leaving 24 bases between the germline ends. Germline lookup yields CDR1 SGHKS and CDR2 YYEKEE (reference sequence). The CDR3 runs to 16 residues. Written as DNA, the CDR3 is TGTGCCAGCGGACCCGAAGAGGGGGGGGCCGGGTATGGCTACACCTTC. Encoded protein: CASGPEEGGAGYGYTF.

V usage is TRBV7-9 and J usage is TRBJ2-3; 8 nucleotides match TRBD2. There are 18 residues in the CDR3. The V and J ends lost 1 base and 0 bases, in that order; junction bases with no gene match: 9. Germline CDR1 is SEHNR and CDR2 is FQNEAQ (reference sequence). The CDR3 region has the DNA TGTGCCAGCAGCTTAGGGAAGACTAGCGTATATAGCACAGATACGCAGTATTTT. It encodes CASSLGKTSVYSTDTQYF.

The rearrangement uses TRBV15 and TRBJ1-1; the D is unclear. The CDR3 runs to 12 residues. V was clipped by 1 base and J by 5 bases, with 5 bases between them. Germline-derived CDR1 and CDR2 are LNHNV and YYDKDF (reference sequence). This CDR3 reads CATSRGVTEAFF. CDR3 nucleotide sequence: TGTGCCACCAGCAGAGGCGTGACTGAAGCTTTCTTT.

The chain employs TRBV5-4 and TRBJ1-2, with 8 bases that match TRBD1. J was trimmed by 6 bases and V by 0 bases; bases with no gene match: 4. From germline, CDR1 is SGHNT and CDR2 YYREEE (reference sequence). The CDR3 length is 14 residues. This CDR3 is CASSLGTGINGYTF. As DNA, the CDR3 is TGTGCCAGCAGCTTGGGGACAGGGATTAATGGCTACACCTTC.

V is TRBV7-2 and J is TRBJ2-7; D possibly corresponds to TRBD2 (6 bases). Germline loops: CDR1 SGHTA, CDR2 FQGNSA. This CDR3 spans 14 amino acids. The germline V and J ends were trimmed by 6 bases and 0 bases, with 12 bases remaining between them. CDR3 amino acids: CASSTFGGSYEQYF. For the CDR3, the DNA is TGTGCCAGCAGTACCTTCGGGGGCTCCTACGAGCAGTACTTC.

This clone has only a few counts. The chain is built from TRBV4-1 and TRBJ1-1; 11 bases match TRBD1. Germline CDR1 reads MGHRA; CDR2 reads YSYEKL. CDR3 size: 13 residues. The V segment lost 3 bases and the J segment 8 bases; nucleotides outside the gene matches: 2. The CDR3 protein is CASSQGQGDEAFF. The CDR3 DNA reads TGCGCCAGCAGCCAGGGACAGGGGGACGAAGCTTTCTTT.

The V call is TRBV5-1, the J call TRBJ2-2, with no clear D. This CDR3 region has 15 residues. With 1 base removed from V and 1 base from J, the gap between germline ends came to 8 bases. Germline loops: CDR1 SGHRS, CDR2 YFSETQ. The CDR3 nucleotides are TGCGCCAGCAGCTTGACCCAGAAGAACACCGGGGAGCTGTTTTTT. Protein sequence: CASSLTQKNTGELFF.

J is TRBJ1-2 and V is TRBV5-1; TRBD1 matches at 9 bases. Germline CDR1 and CDR2: SGHRS and YFSETQ. CDR3 length: 13 residues. The V gene end was trimmed by 4 bases and the J gene end by 8 bases; junction bases not matched to a gene: 6. CDR3 sequence: CASSLGQGQGYTF. Here the CDR3 DNA reads TGCGCCAGCAGCCTCGGACAGGGGCAAGGCTACACCTTC.

The chain carries TRBV7-8 and TRBJ2-1; 9 bases line up with TRBD2. Germline CDR1 and CDR2: SGHVS and FQNEAQ. This CDR3 contains 16 residues. J was trimmed by 7 bases and V by 1 base; bases with no gene match: 8. DNA for the CDR3: TGTGCCAGCAGCTTAGGGGGCGGGGGGGCCCTAAATGAGCAGTTCTTC. Translating it yields CASSLGGGGALNEQFF.

The chain employs TRBV5-4 and TRBJ1-2; D possibly corresponds to TRBD1 (5 bases). The ends were cut back, 4 bases at V and 2 bases at J, with 15 bases in the middle. This CDR3 is built from 15 residues. Germline CDR1 and CDR2: SGHNT and YYREEE (reference sequence). The CDR3 coding sequence is TGTGCCAGCAGCCGTCGACAGATCGCAAACTATGGCTACACCTTC. Translation gives CASSRRQIANYGYTF.

This clone has just a few counts. The rearrangement joins TRBV19 to TRBJ1-1; 7 bases are a match to TRBD1. V was clipped by 1 base and J by 4 bases; unmatched bases: 3. The CDR3 totals 14 residues. Per germline, CDR1 LNHDA and CDR2 SQIVND (reference sequence). The CDR3 region is CASSIVPGGTEAFF. DNA of the CDR3: TGTGCCAGTAGTATAGTCCCAGGGGGCACTGAAGCTTTCTTT.

In nucleotides, the CDR3 is TGTGCCAGCAGCGCTAGCGGAGGCACAGATACGCAGTATTTT. Its protein is CASSASGGTDTQYF. This rearrangement joins TRBV6-6 to TRBJ2-3; 7 positions agree with TRBD2. In germline, CDR1 is MNHNY, CDR2 SVGAGI (reference sequence). This CDR3 has 14 residues. V lost 6 bases to trimming and J lost 1 base; unmatched junction nucleotides: 4.

This chain uses TRBV6-5 with TRBJ2-5; D may be TRBD2 (6 bases). CDR1 and CDR2 (germline): MNHEY, SVGAGI. The V gene lost 1 base and the J gene lost 5 bases, with 17 bases spanning the gap. There are 16 residues in the CDR3. CDR3 loop: CASSYWGTGESETQYF. The CDR3 DNA is TGTGCCAGCAGTTACTGGGGGACTGGGGAGTCGGAGACCCAGTACTTC.

The genes are TRBV14 and TRBJ2-6; TRBD1 matches at 7 bases. The CDR3 consists of 14 residues. Germline V CDR1 and CDR2: SGHDN, FVKESK. Trimming cost V 11 bases and J 2 bases; bases outside gene matches: 6. This chain's CDR3 is CADRAEAGANVLTF. CDR3 nucleotide sequence: TGTGCCGACAGGGCTGAGGCTGGGGCCAACGTCCTGACTTTC.

This clone has a handful of counts. The CDR3 sequence: CATRRSNQPQHF. The CDR3 DNA follows: TGTGCCACCAGACGGTCCAATCAGCCCCAGCATTTT. V usage is TRBV2 and J usage is TRBJ1-5; no definite D call. Per germline, CDR1 SNHLY and CDR2 FYNNEI. The CDR3 consists of 12 residues. Trimming took 10 bases from V and 3 from J, leaving 10 bases between them. Combining the CDR3 with reference TRBV2 and TRBJ1-5 gives the whole variable domain EPEVTQTPSHQVTQMGQEVILRCVPISNHLYFYWYRQILGQKVEFLVSFYNNEISEKSEIFDDQFSVERPDGSNFTLKIRSTKLEDSAMYFCATRRSNQPQHFGDGTRLSIL.

This clone was counted a single time. The chain combines TRBV18 with TRBJ2-1; TRBD2 aligns across 9 bases. V was pared by 3 bases and J by 6 bases, with 3 bases of the junction left unmatched. The CDR3 has 14 residues. CDR1 and CDR2 (germline): KGHSH, LQKENI. This chain's CDR3 is CASSPELAGNEQFF. The CDR3, as DNA: TGTGCCAGCTCACCGGAACTAGCGGGCAATGAGCAGTTCTTC.

The V and J genes are TRBV7-9 and TRBJ2-1, with 9 bases aligning to TRBD2. This CDR3 has 12 amino acids. CDR1 SEHNR and CDR2 FQNEAQ come from the germline V gene (reference sequence). V was clipped by 4 bases and J by 9 bases; unmatched bases: 1. The CDR3 is CASSYSGGEQFF. CDR3 DNA: TGTGCCAGCAGCTATAGCGGGGGTGAGCAGTTCTTC.

V gene TRBV5-4 combines with J gene TRBJ1-2, with TRBD1 identical over 7 bases. The V gene's germline CDR1 is SGHNT and CDR2 YYREEE (reference sequence). The CDR3 is 15 amino acids. J gave up 0 bases and V 4 bases, and 6 bases lay outside the gene matches. This chain's CDR3 is CASSLRQGSNYGYTF. The DNA for the CDR3 is TGTGCCAGCAGCCTACGACAGGGTTCTAACTATGGCTACACCTTC.

The V and J genes are TRBV11-2 and TRBJ2-3; 10 nucleotides align to TRBD2. Germline values: CDR1 SGHAT, CDR2 FQNNGV. J lost 0 bases, V lost 4 bases, and 13 bases had no gene match. CDR3 length: 19 residues. The CDR3 DNA reads as TGTGCCAGCAGCTCCTTCCCCCTAGCGGGAGTGGCTAGCACAGATACGCAGTATTTT. This sequence encodes CASSSFPLAGVASTDTQYF.

This clone was seen a single time. The gene calls are TRBV30 and TRBJ1-1, with 11 bases fitting TRBD1. The CDR3 is made up of 12 amino acids. V lost 8 bases, J lost 4 bases, and 3 bases stayed unmatched. Germline V lookup: CDR1 GTSNPN, CDR2 SVGIG (reference sequence). The CDR3 DNA follows: TGTGCCCGAGGGACAGGGGGCACTGAAGCTTTCTTT. Its protein product is CARGTGGTEAFF.

This clone was observed a single time. The rearrangement uses TRBV30 and TRBJ2-7; 8 bases line up with TRBD1. V was clipped by 1 base and J by 7 bases; unmatched bases: 9. CDR3 length equals 14 residues. Germline V gives CDR1 GTSNPN, CDR2 SVGIG (reference sequence). The CDR3 bases are TGTGCCTGGAGTGCGACAGGGGCCGGGGGAGAGCAGTACTTC. Residues: CAWSATGAGGEQYF. The variable domain in full, completed from reference TRBV30 and TRBJ2-7, reads SQTIHQWPATLVQPVGSPLSLECTVEGTSNPNLYWYRQAAGRGLQLLFYSVGIGQISSEVPQNLSASRPQDRQFILSSKKLLLSDSGFYLCAWSATGAGGEQYFGPGTRLTVT.

This clone appeared a single time. The chain has TRBV11-3 and TRBJ1-6; no clear D gene. This CDR3 spans 17 amino acids. CDR1 and CDR2 from the germline V gene are SGHNT and YENEEA. Trimming left V 6 bases short and J 0 bases short, with 15 bases between. The CDR3 nucleotides are TGTGCCAGCAGGGATTCCCGGACTAACTCCTATAATTCACCCCTCCACTTT. Its protein product is CASRDSRTNSYNSPLHF.

The chain combines TRBV7-9 with TRBJ2-1; D gene unclear. CDR1 SEHNR and CDR2 FQNEAQ come from the germline V gene (reference sequence). This CDR3 contains 14 residues. V was pared by 5 bases and J by 5 bases, with 13 bases between. The CDR3: CASSPPRANNEQFF. The CDR3 nucleotides read TGTGCCAGCAGCCCACCCCGAGCCAACAATGAGCAGTTCTTC.

The chain is built from TRBV28 and TRBJ2-5; 7 bases line up with TRBD2. The CDR3 extends over 15 amino acids. V lost 6 bases to trimming and J lost 5 bases; unmatched junction nucleotides: 12. Germline loops: CDR1 MDHEN, CDR2 SYDVKM. CDR3 in DNA: TGTGCCAGCAGCTCTTCCCTAGCGGAGGGGGAGACCCAGTACTTC. This gives the protein CASSSSLAEGETQYF. Combining the CDR3 with reference TRBV28 and TRBJ2-5 gives the whole variable domain DVKVTQSSRYLVKRTGEKVFLECVQDMDHENMFWYRQDPGLGLRLIYFSYDVKMKEKGDIPEGYSVSREKKERFSLILESASTNQTSMYLCASSSSLAEGETQYFGPGTRLLVL.

The chain recombines TRBV5-1 with TRBJ2-3, with TRBD1 matching 12 bases. The CDR3 has 15 residues. With V trimmed by 7 bases and J by 2 bases, 5 bases remained unmatched. Germline-derived CDR1 and CDR2 are SGHRS and YFSETQ. The chain's CDR3 is CASAGTGGHTDTQYF. In DNA, the CDR3 is TGCGCCAGCGCCGGGACAGGGGGCCACACAGATACGCAGTATTTT.